The 21 T cell receptor beta chains given below trace back to one sample, sequenced in a study of T cell repertoires in cytomegalovirus infection. Each CDR3 protein is one row after TCRdb ran MiXCR on the reads. In the table there are a few hundred thousand distinct CDR3 sequences, about a sixth of which are singletons. Material: CD8+ T cells from PBMCs. The receptors shown here come from a human donor in good health (CMV status not recorded). Some clones in this sample may be carry-over from other donors' samples.

This clonotype has a count of ten or more. The chain uses TRBV10-3 and TRBJ2-1, with TRBD2 identical over 13 bases. V was pared by 4 bases and J by 2 bases, with 17 bases of the junction left unmatched. CDR1 and CDR2 (germline): ENHRY, SYGVKD. The CDR3 is 21 amino acids. The CDR3 coding sequence is TGTGCCATCAGTGGTCCGAAAGGAGGACTAGCGGGGGTTGTCGCCTACAATGAGCAGTTCTTC. Translating gives CAISGPKGGLAGVVAYNEQFF.

This sequence joins TRBV28 and TRBJ2-7, with 7 bases lining up with TRBD1. Per germline, CDR1 MDHEN and CDR2 SYDVKM. V gave up 1 base and J gave up 3 bases; unmatched junction bases: 9. The CDR3 runs to 16 residues. DNA of the CDR3: TGTGCCAGCAGTTTATCCCACCGACAGGGAAACTACGAGCAGTACTTC. Translated, it gives CASSLSHRQGNYEQYF.

This clonotype has more than one count but fewer than ten. The chain uses TRBV2 and TRBJ2-7; TRBD2 matches 12 bases. Germline CDR1 reads SNHLY; CDR2 reads FYNNEI. CDR3 length: 16 residues. J lost 0 bases, V lost 8 bases, and 8 bases had no gene match. Here the CDR3 reads CASGGLAGPSSYEQYF. DNA for the CDR3: TGTGCCAGCGGGGGACTAGCGGGCCCAAGCTCCTACGAGCAGTACTTC.

This clonotype turned up a few times. The chain joins TRBV9 to TRBJ1-4; no definite D call. Germline V gives CDR1 SGDLS, CDR2 YYNGEE. The CDR3 loop spans 14 amino acids. V lost 0 bases to trimming and J lost 8 bases, with 11 bases between them. CDR3 protein: CASSVDSSAEKLFF. CDR3 sequence (DNA): TGTGCCAGCAGCGTAGACTCTTCCGCCGAAAAACTGTTTTTT.

The V call is TRBV12-3 or TRBV12-4, the J call TRBJ1-5; D not certain. Trimming cost V 8 bases and J 4 bases, with 9 bases left between them. CDR3 length equals 12 residues. Here the CDR3 reads CASGVSNQPQHF. CDR3 bases: TGTGCCAGCGGCGTCTCGAATCAGCCCCAGCATTTT.

J is TRBJ2-1 and V is TRBV15; D gene unclear. The CDR3 is 12 residues long. CDR1 is LNHNV and CDR2 is YYDKDF in the germline V gene (reference sequence). Trimming stripped 3 bases from V and 10 bases from J, with 10 bases between. The CDR3 sequence: CATSRIDSEQFF. The DNA for the CDR3 is TGTGCCACCAGCAGGATAGACTCGGAGCAGTTCTTC.

The V gene is TRBV12-3 or TRBV12-4, the J gene TRBJ1-2; D is unresolved. The CDR3 consists of 13 residues. Between the trimmed V and J ends, which lost 3 bases and 3 bases, there was a span of 8 bases. The CDR3 DNA reads TGTGCCAGCAGTTTGGCCAGTCACTATGGCTACACCTTC. Encoded protein: CASSLASHYGYTF.

The genes are TRBV6-5 and TRBJ2-2, with no clear D. CDR3 length equals 17 residues. V was cut by 0 bases and J by 1 base, with 12 bases left in between. The germline V gene has CDR1 MNHEY and CDR2 SVGAGI. CDR3 DNA: TGTGCCAGCAGTTACTCGATGGGCAGCATGAACACCGGGGAGCTGTTTTTT. It translates to CASSYSMGSMNTGELFF.

The chain combines TRBV29-1 with TRBJ1-1, with TRBD1 as a possible D gene (5 bases). CDR1 is SQVTM, CDR2 ANQGSEA, per germline. V lost 7 bases, J lost 0 bases, and 9 bases lay in between. This CDR3 has 12 residues. The CDR3 DNA reads as TGCAGCGCTTTCAGGGTGAACACTGAAGCTTTCTTT. This encodes CSAFRVNTEAFF.

This clonotype was found once. A much larger clone sits a single nucleotide away, making a read error possible. The DNA for the CDR3 is TGTGCCAGCAGTTCACCGGCACAGGGACAGACTGAAGCTTTCTTT. It specifies CASSSPAQGQTEAFF. The rearrangement uses TRBV6-2 or TRBV6-3 and TRBJ1-1, with 7 bases fitting TRBD1. The CDR3 runs 15 residues. Germline V lookup: CDR1 MNHEY, CDR2 SVGEGT. The V gene end was trimmed by 4 bases and the J gene end by 5 bases; junction bases not matched to a gene: 10.

In its sample, this clonotype was seen many times. The chain couples TRBV2 to TRBJ2-4; 7 bases are a match to TRBD2. The V segment lost 0 bases and the J segment 6 bases; nucleotides outside the gene matches: 17. There are 19 residues in the CDR3. Germline V gene sequence: CDR1 SNHLY, CDR2 FYNNEI. The CDR3 sequence is CASSEAPLFSRTGGNIQYF. CDR3 nucleotide sequence: TGTGCCAGCAGTGAAGCCCCCCTCTTCAGTAGGACGGGGGGAAACATTCAGTACTTC.

The table lists this clonotype with a count of one. This chain links TRBV19 with TRBJ2-1; D is ambiguous. The V gene's germline CDR1 is LNHDA and CDR2 SQIVND (reference sequence). Trimming left V 3 bases short and J 8 bases short, with 23 bases between. This CDR3 comprises 17 residues. CDR3 nucleotide sequence: TGTGCCAGTAGTATTCGGTCACAAAAACACCTGGACGATGAGCAGTTCTTC. Its protein is CASSIRSQKHLDDEQFF.

This clonotype was seen only a few times. The J gene is TRBJ2-7, the V gene TRBV6-5; 7 nucleotides line up with TRBD1. The CDR3 consists of 16 residues. V gave up 0 bases and J gave up 2 bases; unmatched junction bases: 7. The V gene's germline CDR1 is MNHEY and CDR2 SVGAGI. The CDR3 loop reads CASSYSQGDRPYEQYF. The CDR3 DNA sequence: TGTGCCAGCAGTTACTCTCAGGGGGATCGTCCCTACGAGCAGTACTTC.

This clonotype was counted a few times. V gene TRBV6-2 or TRBV6-3 combines with J gene TRBJ1-4, with D hard to call. CDR3 length equals 15 residues. Germline CDR1 and CDR2: MNHEY and SVGEGT. With 5 bases removed from V and 5 bases from J, the gap between germline ends came to 15 bases. CDR3 protein: CASSSRRERNEKLFF. Here the CDR3 DNA reads TGTGCCAGCAGTAGCCGACGGGAGAGGAATGAAAAACTGTTTTTT.

The chain employs TRBV5-6 and TRBJ1-1; TRBD1 matches at 7 bases. The germline gives CDR1 SGHDT, CDR2 YYEEEE. The CDR3 totals 14 residues. The trim removed 0 bases at V and 6 bases at J, leaving 5 bases unmatched. In DNA form, the CDR3 reads TGTGCCAGCAGCTTGGGACAGGGACGGGCTGAAGCTTTCTTT. Translated: CASSLGQGRAEAFF.

The chain combines TRBV5-1 with TRBJ1-5; tentatively, D is TRBD1 (6 bases). Germline V gene data show CDR1 as SGHRS and CDR2 as YFSETQ. The CDR3 loop spans 15 amino acids. Trimming took 0 bases from V and 3 from J, leaving 10 bases between them. The CDR3 region is CASSLAGAVNQPQHF. The CDR3, as DNA: TGCGCCAGCAGCTTGGCAGGGGCGGTCAATCAGCCCCAGCATTTT. Full variable domain (outside the CDR3, taken from reference TRBV5-1 and TRBJ1-5): KAGVTQTPRYLIKTRGQQVTLSCSPISGHRSVSWYQQTPGQGLQFLFEYFSETQRNKGNFPGRFSGRQFSNSRSEMNVSTLELGDSALYLCASSLAGAVNQPQHFGDGTRLSIL.

The chain combines TRBV9 with TRBJ2-3; D perhaps matches TRBD1 (6 bases). CDR1 SGDLS and CDR2 YYNGEE come from the germline V gene. V was clipped by 3 bases and J by 0 bases, with 17 bases between them. This CDR3 has 17 amino acids. The CDR3 nucleotides are TGTGCCAGCAGCGAGAATCCCGGGACAACTAGCACAGATACGCAGTATTTT. Its translation is CASSENPGTTSTDTQYF. Full variable domain (missing parts from reference TRBV9 and TRBJ2-3): DSGVTQTPKHLITATGQRVTLRCSPRSGDLSVYWYQQSLDQGLQFLIQYYNGEERAKGNILERFSAQQFPDLHSELNLSSLELGDSALYFCASSENPGTTSTDTQYFGPGTRLTVL.

There are a few counts of this clonotype. The chain is built from TRBV5-4 and TRBJ2-1; 10 bases are shared with TRBD2. V dropped 3 bases and J dropped 8; count of bases not matched to a gene: 5. CDR1 and CDR2 (germline): SGHNT, YYREEE (reference sequence). This CDR3 spans 14 amino acids. CDR3 in amino acids: CASSSGTSVDEQFF. In nucleotides, the CDR3 is TGTGCCAGCAGCTCCGGGACTAGCGTCGATGAGCAGTTCTTC.

The chain uses TRBV6-1 and TRBJ2-3, with TRBD2 matching 7 bases. CDR1 and CDR2 from the germline V gene are MNHNS and SASEGT. The V gene end was trimmed by 6 bases and the J gene end by 2 bases; junction bases not matched to a gene: 2. The CDR3 is made up of 13 amino acids. The CDR3 DNA is TGTGCCAGCAGGCTAGCGGTCACAGATACGCAGTATTTT. Translating gives CASRLAVTDTQYF.

V gene TRBV20-1 combines with J gene TRBJ2-5, with TRBD2 matching over 9 bases. From germline, CDR1 is DFQATT and CDR2 SNEGSKA (reference sequence). J was trimmed by 5 bases and V by 2 bases; bases with no gene match: 12. CDR3 length: 16 amino acids. CDR3 sequence reads: CSARRAGGSASETQYF. The DNA of the CDR3 is TGCAGTGCTAGAAGAGCGGGGGGATCGGCGTCGGAGACCCAGTACTTC.

This chain joins TRBV2 and TRBJ2-7; 9 bases are shared with TRBD1. V was clipped by 9 bases and J by 2 bases; unmatched bases: 8. This CDR3 has 14 amino acids. Germline CDR1 is SNHLY and CDR2 is FYNNEI. CDR3 sequence reads: CASRDRAGPYEQYF. CDR3 nucleotide sequence: TGTGCCAGTCGGGACAGGGCAGGCCCCTACGAGCAGTACTTC.